This TCR beta chain came from a study of molecular identifiers for immune sequencing clone quantification. Overall study results and limits: Single-cell amounts of spiked Jurkat TCR RNA were reportedly detectable among 950,000 to 1,000,000 naive cells.

Naive CD8 T cells were FACS-sorted by CD8+CD4-CCR7+CD45RA+ markers. The use of previously described methods and listed TCR primers produced the bulk TCR libraries. TCRdb fed the PCR reads into MiXCR, producing one record per CDR3 protein. The sample yields over 600,000 distinct CDR3 sequences, 20% seen once. This clonotype was observed many times. What it binds is unknown. This CDR3 has 12 amino acids. V was shortened by 6 bases and J by 7 bases, with 13 bases between the two germline ends. The sequenced material came from naive CD8+ T cells from blood, with Jurkat cell RNA spiked in. Subset defined: FACS-sorted CD8+CD4-CCR7+CD45RA+ naive T cells. The rearrangement uses TRBV12-3 or TRBV12-4 and TRBJ2-7; possible D gene TRBD1, 6 bases. This clonotype originated in a human donor in good health. Some libraries in this study had Jurkat cell RNA spiked in. The CDR3: CASSFQGWEQYF. Written as DNA, the CDR3 is TGTGCCAGCAGCTTTCAGGGGTGGGAGCAGTACTTC.